This T cell receptor beta chain was recovered during a study of shared clonotypes between healthy human individuals. Those who donated were healthy HIV-negative adults, with no recent acute infections or vaccinations reported. Some clones are missing from TCRdb's copy, which holds only in-frame ones; the method was immunoSEQ multiplex PCR. The table shows 450,000 to 500,000 clones, with 70% to 80% occurring only once. This CDR3 region has 16 residues. In germline, CDR1 is SGHNT, CDR2 YYREEE (reference sequence). With 1 base removed from V and 7 bases from J, the gap between germline ends came to 19 bases.

The clonotype was recovered from a woman aged 35 to 49 in good health. Some clones in this sample may be carry-over from other donors' samples. Sequencing was done on a sample of PBMCs. This sequence joins TRBV5-4 and TRBJ2-3; D unresolved. CDR3 residues: CASSLQTALASNTQYF. In DNA, the CDR3 is TGTGCCAGCAGCTTGCAAACAGCTCTCGCTTCTAATACGCAGTATTTT. The complete variable domain, with remaining parts taken from reference TRBV5-4 and TRBJ2-3, reads ETGVTQSPTHLIKTRGQQVTLRCSSQSGHNTVSWYQQALGQGPQFIFQYYREEENGRGNFPPRFSGLQFPNYSSELNVNALELDDSALYLCASSLQTALASNTQYFGPGTRLTVL.